These 27 T cell receptor beta chains share one sample of origin, sequenced in a study of T cells in Graves' hyperthyroidism and ophthalmopathy. The investigators amplified TCR beta CDR3 regions from RNA transcripts. When the TCR CDR3 underwent first-round RT-PCR, the HTBI primer set was used. TCRdb re-called the multiplex PCR reads with MiXCR, one entry per CDR3 protein. The sample consists of about 320,000 distinct CDR3 sequences, around 17% of them appearing once. Sequences were obtained from blood. The receptors come from a young man with Graves' hyperthyroidism.

This clonotype was counted only a few times. The CDR3 loop reads CASSVRVAGASDTQYF. The DNA for the CDR3 is TGTGCCAGCAGCGTCCGGGTAGCGGGAGCCTCAGATACGCAGTATTTT. V gene TRBV3-1 combines with J gene TRBJ2-3, with 9 positions matching TRBD2. The CDR3 has 16 residues. The germline V gene has CDR1 LGHDT and CDR2 YNNKEL (reference sequence). The V segment lost 5 bases and the J segment 4 bases; nucleotides outside the gene matches: 10.

The J gene is TRBJ1-2, the V gene TRBV5-1; the D is unclear. The CDR3 consists of 13 residues. The V end was cut by 5 bases, the J end by 1 base, with 9 bases between. Germline CDR1 is SGHRS and CDR2 is YFSETQ. CDR3 nucleotides: TGCGCCAGCAGAGTCGGCAGTAACTATGGCTACACCTTC. Its protein product is CASRVGSNYGYTF.

This chain uses TRBV12-3 or TRBV12-4 with TRBJ2-2; TRBD2 agrees at 11 bases. Germline trimming cut 6 bases from V and 4 bases from J; bases unmatched to any gene: 13. The CDR3 spans 18 residues. CDR3 in DNA: TGTGCCAGCAGCCAGAGGGGACTAGCGGCGTGGGGCACCGGGGAGCTGTTTTTT. It translates to CASSQRGLAAWGTGELFF.

About this clonotype itself: The junction and the germline gene differ at one end; a read error may be behind it. The CDR3 region is CASSSQGTENYGYTF. The CDR3 region has the DNA TGTGCCAGCAGCTCTCAGGGGACAGAAAACTATGGCTACACCTTC. This rearrangement joins TRBV5-1 to TRBJ1-2, with 7 bases matching TRBD1. The germline V gene has CDR1 SGHRS and CDR2 YFSETQ. There are 15 residues in the CDR3.

The table lists this clonotype with many counts. The chain combines TRBV11-2 with TRBJ2-7, with D hard to call. The germline V gene encodes CDR1 SGHAT and CDR2 FQNNGV. Trimming took off 4 bases at V and 3 bases at J, with 4 bases between the two ends. The CDR3 spans 11 residues. CDR3 sequence: CASSYYYEQYF. CDR3 in DNA: TGTGCCAGCAGCTACTACTACGAGCAGTACTTC.

This clonotype was counted at least ten times. The chain has TRBV24-1 and TRBJ2-7; possibly TRBD1 for D (6 bases). V dropped 7 bases and J dropped 2 bases, with 11 bases sitting between them. The CDR3 has 13 amino acids. The germline gives CDR1 KGHDR, CDR2 SFDVKD. The CDR3 sequence is CATSDRLTYEQYF. The CDR3 bases are TGTGCCACCAGCGACAGGTTGACCTACGAGCAGTACTTC.

The chain recombines TRBV5-4 with TRBJ2-2; no clear D gene. CDR3 length: 15 amino acids. The ends were cut back, 2 bases at V and 7 bases at J, with 15 bases in the middle. Germline lookup yields CDR1 SGHNT and CDR2 YYREEE (reference sequence). DNA of the CDR3: TGTGCCAGCAGCTTTCAGTCTAGAAGCTACGGGGAGCTGTTTTTT. It specifies CASSFQSRSYGELFF.

This sequence joins TRBV6-1 and TRBJ2-6; D tentatively fits TRBD1 or TRBD2 (5 bases each). In germline, CDR1 is MNHNS, CDR2 SASEGT. The CDR3 totals 18 residues. Trimming cost V 6 bases and J 0 bases, with 18 bases left between them. As DNA, the CDR3 is TGTGCCAGCAGCCCTCACCGGGACGATCACTCTGGGGCCAACGTCCTGACTTTC. Translating it yields CASSPHRDDHSGANVLTF.

A few counts support this clonotype. J is TRBJ2-2 and V is TRBV27; 9 nucleotides match TRBD1. Trimming removed 7 bases from V and 5 bases from J; junction bases left unmatched: 8. CDR3 size: 15 residues. Germline V gives CDR1 MNHEY, CDR2 SMNVEV (reference sequence). CDR3 in amino acids: CASMRGQGRTGELFF. CDR3 in DNA: TGTGCCAGCATGCGGGGACAGGGTAGGACCGGGGAGCTGTTTTTT.

This clonotype was detected many times. The CDR3 reads CASSFDGDMSQHF. CDR3 DNA sequence: TGTGCCAGCAGCTTCGACGGTGACATGTCCCAGCATTTT. This rearrangement joins TRBV7-2 to TRBJ1-5, with D unclear. From germline, CDR1 is SGHTA and CDR2 FQGNSA. V dropped 3 bases and J dropped 11 bases, with 14 bases sitting between them. This CDR3 has 13 amino acids.

This clonotype was counted ten times or more. This chain connects TRBV15 to TRBJ1-5; D possibly corresponds to TRBD1 (5 bases). Trimming took 0 bases from V and 5 from J, leaving 5 bases between them. Germline loops: CDR1 LNHNV, CDR2 YYDKDF (reference sequence). The CDR3 spans 13 residues. CDR3 sequence reads: CATSREGDQPQHF. The CDR3 bases are TGTGCCACCAGCAGAGAGGGGGATCAGCCCCAGCATTTT.

This clonotype was counted ten times or more. This chain uses TRBV30 with TRBJ2-3; D possibly corresponds to TRBD2 (5 bases). Germline V gene sequence: CDR1 GTSNPN, CDR2 SVGIG (reference sequence). The V end lost 0 bases, the J end lost 6 bases, and 16 bases lay between the germline ends. The CDR3 covers 15 residues. The CDR3, as DNA: TGTGCCTGGAGTGTACGGGAACAGACTTGGGATACGCAGTATTTT. Translating gives CAWSVREQTWDTQYF. The full variable domain, its missing parts supplied by reference TRBV30 and TRBJ2-3, is SQTIHQWPATLVQPVGSPLSLECTVEGTSNPNLYWYRQAAGRGLQLLFYSVGIGQISSEVPQNLSASRPQDRQFILSSKKLLLSDSGFYLCAWSVREQTWDTQYFGPGTRLTVL.

This clonotype was counted ten times or more. The rearrangement links TRBV5-1 to TRBJ2-7; tentative D call: TRBD1 (7 bases). This CDR3 spans 15 amino acids. V was shortened by 0 bases and J by 6 bases, with 16 bases between the two germline ends. The V gene's germline CDR1 is SGHRS and CDR2 YFSETQ. CDR3 sequence (DNA): TGCGCCAGCAGCTTGGGGCCAGGGGGGTCTGGCGAGCAGTACTTC. Translation: CASSLGPGGSGEQYF.

This clonotype turned up a few times. The chain couples TRBV10-3 to TRBJ2-1; perhaps TRBD2 as D (5 bases). The CDR3 consists of 18 residues. Per the germline V gene, CDR1 is ENHRY and CDR2 is SYGVKD. V lost 3 bases and J 0 bases, leaving 18 bases between the germline ends. CDR3 coding DNA: TGTGCCATCAGTGACCCGAGGGTGGGTCCCAGCTCCTACAATGAGCAGTTCTTC. This sequence encodes CAISDPRVGPSSYNEQFF.

The chain uses TRBV6-9 and TRBJ2-2; D is unresolved. Germline V gene lookup returns CDR1 MNHGY and CDR2 SVAAGI. Trimming took 3 bases from V and 3 from J, leaving 5 bases between them. The CDR3 has 13 residues. The CDR3 loop is CASSYEHTGELFF. CDR3 nucleotide sequence: TGTGCCAGCAGTTACGAACACACCGGGGAGCTGTTTTTT.

The V and J genes are TRBV7-9 and TRBJ1-2; no firm D call. Germline V lookup: CDR1 SEHNR, CDR2 FQNEAQ (reference sequence). V was shortened by 5 bases and J by 6 bases, with 10 bases between the two germline ends. CDR3 length: 12 amino acids. For the CDR3, the DNA is TGTGCCAGCAGCCGCCCCACAGATGGCTACACCTTC. This sequence encodes CASSRPTDGYTF.

This clonotype was observed many times. The V gene is TRBV18, the J gene TRBJ2-7; the D gene is possibly TRBD1 (6 bases). Deletions cut 2 bases from V and 3 bases from J, with 11 bases between. The CDR3 runs 14 residues. Germline CDR1 reads KGHSH; CDR2 reads LQKENI. The CDR3 protein is CASSPGQGNYEQYF. DNA for the CDR3: TGTGCCAGCTCACCAGGTCAGGGGAACTACGAGCAGTACTTC.

The sample holds one count of this clonotype. V usage is TRBV6-5 and J usage is TRBJ1-2, with 7 bases identical to TRBD1. Losses at the gene ends were 2 bases for V and 2 bases for J; bases not matched to a gene: 5. CDR3 length: 15 residues. Germline lookup yields CDR1 MNHEY and CDR2 SVGAGI. The CDR3 protein is CASSYGTEGNYGYTF. Written as DNA, the CDR3 is TGTGCCAGCAGTTACGGGACAGAGGGGAACTATGGCTACACCTTC.

This clonotype was counted at least ten times. The V gene is TRBV28, the J gene TRBJ2-7; 7 bases map to TRBD2. With V trimmed by 5 bases and J by 6 bases, 13 bases remained unmatched. CDR3 size: 15 residues. The germline gives CDR1 MDHEN, CDR2 SYDVKM. The CDR3 DNA sequence: TGTGCCAGCAGTCCCTTATTCGGTCGGGAGGTCGAGCAGTACTTC. Amino acids: CASSPLFGREVEQYF.

The chain carries TRBV27 and TRBJ2-3; D possibly corresponds to TRBD2 (5 bases). With 4 bases removed from V and 7 bases from J, the gap between germline ends came to 9 bases. Germline assignment: CDR1 MNHEY and CDR2 SMNVEV (reference sequence). The CDR3 has 12 amino acids. The CDR3 DNA follows: TGTGCCAGCAGTTCCCCGGGATATACGCAGTATTTT. This translates into CASSSPGYTQYF.

This clonotype was seen at least ten times. The chain recombines TRBV18 with TRBJ2-1; tentatively, D is TRBD2 (5 bases). Trimming removed 2 bases at V and 4 bases at J, with 18 bases between. CDR1 and CDR2 from the germline V gene are KGHSH and LQKENI. The CDR3 runs 17 residues. The CDR3 here is CASSPGESSTPYNEQFF. As DNA, the CDR3 is TGTGCCAGCTCACCAGGGGAGTCGTCAACGCCGTACAATGAGCAGTTCTTC.

This clonotype was observed a few times. The chain links TRBV3-1 to TRBJ1-2; D possibly corresponds to TRBD1 (5 bases). This CDR3 is 13 amino acids long. The V end was cut by 4 bases, the J end by 8 bases, with 14 bases between. Germline assignment: CDR1 LGHDT and CDR2 YNNKEL (reference sequence). The CDR3 DNA is TGTGCCAGCAGCCCGGGACGGCAAGGCGGCTACACCTTC. The encoded protein is CASSPGRQGGYTF.

This clonotype appeared many times. This chain uses TRBV5-1 with TRBJ2-3, with 10 nucleotides matching TRBD2. J was trimmed by 3 bases and V by 3 bases; bases with no gene match: 4. The CDR3 runs 15 residues. Germline V gives CDR1 SGHRS, CDR2 YFSETQ. CDR3 sequence: CASSSSGSQTDTQYF. CDR3 bases: TGCGCCAGCAGCTCTAGCGGGAGCCAAACAGATACGCAGTATTTT.

This clonotype was observed many times. This sequence joins TRBV24-1 and TRBJ2-3, with 8 positions matching TRBD1. The CDR3 loop spans 17 amino acids. Germline CDR1 reads KGHDR; CDR2 reads SFDVKD. With V trimmed by 4 bases and J by 3 bases, 11 bases remained unmatched. The CDR3 loop is CATSDHGTGVITDTQYF. The CDR3 bases are TGTGCCACCAGTGACCACGGGACAGGCGTGATTACAGATACGCAGTATTTT.

This rearrangement joins TRBV5-1 to TRBJ2-7; D might be TRBD1 or TRBD2, each matching 5 bases. Trimming took 1 base from V and 5 from J, leaving 7 bases between them. Germline V CDR1 and CDR2: SGHRS, YFSETQ. CDR3 length equals 12 residues. The chain's CDR3 is CASSLRGDEQYF. The DNA of the CDR3 is TGCGCCAGCAGCTTGAGAGGGGACGAGCAGTACTTC.

This clonotype has only a few counts. The chain recombines TRBV20-1 with TRBJ2-5; either TRBD1 or TRBD2 may supply D (7 bases each). The V gene lost 5 bases and the J gene lost 4 bases, with 23 bases spanning the gap. Germline V gene sequence: CDR1 DFQATT, CDR2 SNEGSKA (reference sequence). This CDR3 is 16 amino acids long. CDR3 region: CSAGLPRGGEIETQYF. The CDR3, as DNA: TGCAGTGCTGGGCTCCCCAGGGGGGGGGAAATAGAGACCCAGTACTTC.

This clonotype was counted at least ten times. The chain recombines TRBV18 with TRBJ1-2; 7 bases agree with TRBD1. This CDR3 contains 15 residues. V lost 2 bases to trimming and J lost 2 bases; unmatched junction nucleotides: 5. Germline CDR1 KGHSH, CDR2 LQKENI. The CDR3 is CASSPSTGRNYGYTF. The CDR3 bases are TGTGCCAGCTCACCATCGACAGGGCGAAACTATGGCTACACCTTC.